The 21 T cell receptor beta chains reported below all come from one sample, sequenced in a study of blood T cells in healthy people across ages (dated by TCRdb to between 2014 and 2017). Library preparation used 5' RACE. The listed sequencing device is Illumina HiSeq 2500. A second roughly 7 to 11 cycle PCR used a sample-barcoded 5' primer and a J-beta primer mix. Starting from the raw public reads, TCRdb applied fastp trimming at Q25, assembled clones with MiXCR and retained in-frame beta chains. Each entry merges the rows of one CDR3 protein and shows their most common DNA and genes. This sample has 1.5 million or so distinct CDR3 sequences in its table, and about 45% of those were observed once. The ten largest clones add up to just over 4% of the sample. The sequenced sample consisted of blood. These receptors were collected from a woman aged 18-29 years in good health.

As concerns this clonotype: The junction does not match germline at one end; this may be a read error. J is TRBJ2-7 and V is TRBV7-2; 13 positions agree with TRBD2. The CDR3 sequence is 15 residues long. Germline V gene sequence: CDR1 SGHTA, CDR2 FQGNSA. CDR3 nucleotides: TGTGCCGGCAGCGTCGGGACTAGCGGGATTTACGAGCAGTACTTC. Its protein is CAGSVGTSGIYEQYF.

This clonotype has more than one count but fewer than ten. This rearrangement joins TRBV29-1 to TRBJ1-2; D ambiguous. CDR1 and CDR2 (germline): SQVTM, ANQGSEA. This CDR3 is 11 amino acids long. The V end lost 3 bases, the J end lost 6 bases, and 8 bases lay between the germline ends. In DNA, the CDR3 is TGCAGCGTTGACGCCGTAAATGGCTACACCTTC. Translating gives CSVDAVNGYTF.

This chain uses TRBV10-3 with TRBJ2-5; possible D gene TRBD1, 5 bases. The CDR3 has 14 residues. Germline values: CDR1 ENHRY, CDR2 SYGVKD. V lost 6 bases and J 4 bases, leaving 15 bases between the germline ends. CDR3 DNA sequence: TGTGCCATCAGGGGCCTCCAGGGCGGAGAGACCCAGTACTTC. Translating it yields CAIRGLQGGETQYF.

The rearrangement joins TRBV3-1 to TRBJ2-1, with TRBD2 identical over 9 bases. The germline V gene has CDR1 LGHDT and CDR2 YNNKEL (reference sequence). The CDR3 length is 16 residues. Trimming cost V 4 bases and J 8 bases; bases outside gene matches: 12. CDR3 protein: CASSRIWAGGSYEQFF. The CDR3 coding sequence is TGTGCCAGCAGCCGGATTTGGGCGGGAGGGTCCTATGAGCAGTTCTTC.

This clonotype was recorded a few times. The rearrangement links TRBV27 to TRBJ2-7; D might be TRBD1 (6 bases). The ends were cut back, 3 bases at V and 4 bases at J, with 13 bases in the middle. Germline-derived CDR1 and CDR2 are MNHEY and SMNVEV (reference sequence). This CDR3 has 14 residues. The CDR3 loop is CASSFQGWGYEQYF. The CDR3 DNA sequence: TGTGCCAGCAGTTTCCAGGGGTGGGGTTACGAGCAGTACTTC.

The chain joins TRBV5-1 to TRBJ1-6, with a weak D call TRBD1 (5 bases). CDR1 and CDR2 (germline): SGHRS, YFSETQ. The CDR3 loop spans 14 amino acids. V shed 1 base and J shed 8 bases, with 10 bases lying between them. The CDR3: CASSLFREDSPLHF. The CDR3 nucleotides are TGCGCCAGCAGCTTGTTCAGGGAGGATTCACCCCTCCACTTT.

This clonotype was observed a few times. The chain links TRBV6-5 to TRBJ2-2; a possible D gene is TRBD2 (6 bases). The CDR3 consists of 15 residues. From germline, CDR1 is MNHEY and CDR2 SVGAGI. V was clipped by 6 bases and J by 1 base, with 12 bases between them. The CDR3 loop reads CASSLEEGNTGELFF. The CDR3 DNA reads as TGTGCCAGCAGCCTAGAGGAGGGGAACACCGGGGAGCTGTTTTTT.

This clonotype has more than one count but fewer than ten. V usage is TRBV4-1 and J usage is TRBJ2-1; 9 nucleotides line up with TRBD2. The length of the CDR3 is 16 residues. The ends lost 0 bases at V and 7 bases at J; junction bases unmatched: 7. Germline V gene sequence: CDR1 MGHRA, CDR2 YSYEKL. The CDR3 sequence is CASSQDELAGGNEQFF. The CDR3 nucleotides are TGCGCCAGCAGCCAAGACGAACTAGCGGGTGGTAATGAGCAGTTCTTC.

The V gene is TRBV7-2, the J gene TRBJ1-4; D remains unclear. This CDR3 comprises 14 residues. In germline, CDR1 is SGHTA, CDR2 FQGNSA. Trimming removed 3 bases at V and 1 base at J, with 6 bases between. The CDR3 is CASSFLETNEKLFF. CDR3 in DNA: TGTGCCAGCAGCTTCTTGGAAACTAATGAAAAACTGTTTTTT.

This chain links TRBV12-3 or TRBV12-4 with TRBJ2-1; D gene unclear. The CDR3 runs to 13 residues. Between the trimmed V and J ends, which lost 1 base and 6 bases, there was a span of 7 bases. The CDR3 coding sequence is TGTGCCAGCAGTTTAGGACTCCGCAATGAGCAGTTCTTC. This translates into CASSLGLRNEQFF.

A remark on this clonotype: An end of the junction does not agree with germline; a read error may underlie this. The chain joins TRBV2 to TRBJ2-5, with D perhaps being TRBD1 or TRBD2 (5 bases each). Germline assignment: CDR1 SNHLY and CDR2 FYNNEI. This CDR3 comprises 13 residues. In DNA form, the CDR3 reads TGTGCCAGCAGTGGGGGACCCCAAGAGGCCCAGTACTTC. Protein product: CASSGGPQEAQYF.

This clonotype was picked up one time. The chain couples TRBV2 to TRBJ1-1; D gene ambiguous. The V gene's germline CDR1 is SNHLY and CDR2 FYNNEI. The V and J ends lost 0 bases and 5 bases respectively, with 4 bases between them. The CDR3 extends over 12 amino acids. The CDR3 DNA reads TGTGCCAGCAGTGAAGCCCGGACTGAAGCTTTCTTT. Protein: CASSEARTEAFF.

The chain uses TRBV19 and TRBJ2-1; 11 nucleotides line up with TRBD2. The ends lost 3 bases at V and 4 bases at J; junction bases unmatched: 8. Germline V gene sequence: CDR1 LNHDA, CDR2 SQIVND (reference sequence). CDR3 size: 17 residues. The CDR3 DNA reads as TGTGCCAGTAGTATTCTGGCTAGCGGGAGGAGTTACAATGAGCAGTTCTTC. Translated, it gives CASSILASGRSYNEQFF. The full variable domain, in which reference TRBV19 and TRBJ2-1 provide the parts outside the CDR3, is DGGITQSPKYLFRKEGQNVTLSCEQNLNHDAMYWYRQDPGQGLRLIYYSQIVNDFQKGDIAEGYSVSREKKESFPLTVTSAQKNPTAFYLCASSILASGRSYNEQFFGPGTRLTVL.

The chain carries TRBV11-1 and TRBJ2-5; 10 bases match TRBD2. V shed 3 bases, J shed 11 bases, and the junction held 21 bases outside the gene matches. The CDR3 is 18 residues long. Germline CDR1 reads SGHAT; CDR2 reads FQDESV (reference sequence). The CDR3 sequence is CASSLFQREGGTYNEQYF. In nucleotides, the CDR3 is TGTGCCAGCAGCTTGTTCCAGCGGGAGGGGGGAACCTACAATGAGCAGTACTTC.

This clonotype was seen a few times. The chain carries TRBV7-2 and TRBJ2-7; 7 bases fit TRBD1. Germline CDR1 and CDR2: SGHTA and FQGNSA. The CDR3 has 13 amino acids. V shed 7 bases and J 2 bases; nucleotides not matched to a gene: 5. The chain's CDR3 is CASNPTGTYEQYF. The CDR3 DNA follows: TGTGCCAGCAACCCGACAGGGACCTACGAGCAGTACTTC.

This clonotype was seen only a few times. The chain is built from TRBV20-1 and TRBJ2-4; 14 positions match TRBD2. CDR1 and CDR2 (germline): DFQATT, SNEGSKA (reference sequence). The V segment lost 5 bases and the J segment 7 bases; nucleotides outside the gene matches: 7. The CDR3 runs to 15 residues. This chain's CDR3 is CSARGLAGANNIQYF. Here the CDR3 DNA reads TGCAGTGCTCGGGGACTAGCGGGGGCAAACAACATTCAGTACTTC.

A few counts support this clonotype. The chain has TRBV5-5 and TRBJ1-6; 8 bases are a match to TRBD1. Per germline, CDR1 SGHKS and CDR2 YYEKEE (reference sequence). The CDR3 is made up of 16 amino acids. V dropped 4 bases and J dropped 0; count of bases not matched to a gene: 3. CDR3 in amino acids: CASSAGQASYNSPLHF. The CDR3 nucleotides are TGTGCCAGCAGCGCGGGACAGGCCTCCTATAATTCACCCCTCCACTTT. The full variable domain, its missing parts supplied by reference TRBV5-5 and TRBJ1-6, is DAGVTQSPTHLIKTRGQQVTLRCSPISGHKSVSWYQQVLGQGPQFIFQYYEKEERGRGNFPDRFSARQFPNYSSELNVNALLLGDSALYLCASSAGQASYNSPLHFGNGTRLTVT.

V usage is TRBV20-1 and J usage is TRBJ2-5; D might be TRBD1 or TRBD2, each matching 6 bases. CDR1 DFQATT and CDR2 SNEGSKA come from the germline V gene (reference sequence). There are 10 residues in the CDR3. V shed 7 bases and J shed 5 bases, with 8 bases lying between them. CDR3: CSGGGETQYF. Here the CDR3 DNA reads TGCAGTGGAGGGGGGGAGACCCAGTACTTC.

This chain's CDR3 is CASTQGFYGYTF. The CDR3, as DNA: TGTGCCAGCACGCAGGGATTTTATGGCTACACCTTC. This rearrangement joins TRBV7-2 to TRBJ1-2; possibly TRBD1 for D (5 bases). The germline V and J ends were trimmed by 7 bases and 5 bases, with 11 bases remaining between them. Germline V gene data show CDR1 as SGHTA and CDR2 as FQGNSA. This CDR3 contains 12 residues. Full variable domain (outside the CDR3, taken from reference TRBV7-2 and TRBJ1-2): GAGVSQSPSNKVTEKGKDVELRCDPISGHTALYWYRQSLGQGLEFLIYFQGNSAPDKSGLPSDRFSAERTGGSVSTLTIQRTQQEDSAVYLCASTQGFYGYTFGSGTRLTVV.

This chain connects TRBV29-1 to TRBJ1-2, with D hard to call. Between the trimmed V and J ends, which lost 7 bases and 3 bases, there was a span of 9 bases. This CDR3 region has 11 residues. Per germline, CDR1 SQVTM and CDR2 ANQGSEA. Written as DNA, the CDR3 is TGCAGCGCTGGCTCCGACTATGGCTACACCTTC. Translating gives CSAGSDYGYTF.

This clonotype was seen only a few times. The chain is built from TRBV29-1 and TRBJ1-1; TRBD1 aligns across 8 bases. CDR3 size: 11 residues. V gave up 7 bases and J gave up 11 bases; unmatched junction bases: 9. The germline V gene encodes CDR1 SQVTM and CDR2 ANQGSEA. CDR3 loop: CSGFRGQRAFF. CDR3 in DNA: TGCAGCGGCTTCAGGGGGCAAAGGGCTTTCTTT.